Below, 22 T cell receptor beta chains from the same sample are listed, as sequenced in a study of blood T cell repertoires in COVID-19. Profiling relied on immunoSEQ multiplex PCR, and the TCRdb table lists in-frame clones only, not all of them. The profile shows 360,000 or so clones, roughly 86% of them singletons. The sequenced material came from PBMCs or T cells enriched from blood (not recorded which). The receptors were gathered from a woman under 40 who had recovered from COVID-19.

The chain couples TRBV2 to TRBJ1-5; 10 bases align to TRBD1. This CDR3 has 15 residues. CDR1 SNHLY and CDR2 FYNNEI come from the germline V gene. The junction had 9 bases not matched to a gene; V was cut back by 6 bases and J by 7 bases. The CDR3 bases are TGTGCCAGCAGGGGGCGACAGGGGGCTTTACAGCCCCAGCATTTT. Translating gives CASRGRQGALQPQHF.

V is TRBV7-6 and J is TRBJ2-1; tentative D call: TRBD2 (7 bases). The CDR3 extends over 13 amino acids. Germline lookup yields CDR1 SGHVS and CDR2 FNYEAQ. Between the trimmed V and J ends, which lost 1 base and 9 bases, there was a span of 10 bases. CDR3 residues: CASSLEGGGEQFF. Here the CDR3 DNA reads TGTGCCAGCAGCTTAGAAGGGGGGGGTGAGCAGTTCTTC.

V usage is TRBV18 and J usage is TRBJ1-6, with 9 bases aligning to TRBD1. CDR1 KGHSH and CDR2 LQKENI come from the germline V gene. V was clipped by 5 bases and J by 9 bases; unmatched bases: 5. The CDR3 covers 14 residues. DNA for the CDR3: TGTGCCAGCTCAACTACAGGGGGCGGTTCACCCCTCCACTTT. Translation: CASSTTGGGSPLHF. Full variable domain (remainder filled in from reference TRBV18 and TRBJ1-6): NAGVMQNPRHLVRRRGQEARLRCSPMKGHSHVYWYRQLPEEGLKFMVYLQKENIIDESGMPKERFSAEFPKEGPSILRIQQVVRGDSAAYFCASSTTGGGSPLHFGNGTRLTVT.

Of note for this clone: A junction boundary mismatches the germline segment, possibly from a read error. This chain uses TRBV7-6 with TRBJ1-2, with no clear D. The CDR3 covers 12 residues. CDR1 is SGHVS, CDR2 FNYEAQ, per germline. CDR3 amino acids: CASSPRISPLHF. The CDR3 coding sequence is TGTGCCAGCAGCCCGAGGATCTCCCCCCTCCACTTC.

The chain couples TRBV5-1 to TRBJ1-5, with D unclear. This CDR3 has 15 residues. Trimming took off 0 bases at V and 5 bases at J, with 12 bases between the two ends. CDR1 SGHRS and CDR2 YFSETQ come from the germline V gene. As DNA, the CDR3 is TGCGCCAGCAGCTTGGGCGGAGGGCTCGATCAGCCCCAGCATTTT. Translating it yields CASSLGGGLDQPQHF.

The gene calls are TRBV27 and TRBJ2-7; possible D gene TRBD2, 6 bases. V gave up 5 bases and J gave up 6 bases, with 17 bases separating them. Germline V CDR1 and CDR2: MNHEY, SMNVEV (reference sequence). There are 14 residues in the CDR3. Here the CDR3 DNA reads TGTGCCAGCAGTCCATGGGACGGAGGGCGCGAGCAGTACTTC. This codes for CASSPWDGGREQYF.

For the CDR3, the DNA is TGCAGCGTTCGCTTGGGGGGACAGGGGAATTCACCCCTCCACTTT. Translation gives CSVRLGGQGNSPLHF. The chain employs TRBV29-1 and TRBJ1-6; 10 positions match TRBD1. The CDR3 runs to 15 residues. Germline V lookup: CDR1 SQVTM, CDR2 ANQGSEA. J lost 7 bases, V lost 5 bases, and 8 bases had no gene match.

In DNA, the CDR3 is TGTGCCAGCAGCTTGTGGGTAGGACTCACAGATACGCAGTATTTT. Protein sequence: CASSLWVGLTDTQYF. The gene calls are TRBV5-4 and TRBJ2-3; TRBD2 is a possible D gene (5 bases). Trimming took off 1 base at V and 2 bases at J, with 11 bases between the two ends. CDR1 is SGHNT, CDR2 YYREEE, per germline (reference sequence). This CDR3 has 15 residues.

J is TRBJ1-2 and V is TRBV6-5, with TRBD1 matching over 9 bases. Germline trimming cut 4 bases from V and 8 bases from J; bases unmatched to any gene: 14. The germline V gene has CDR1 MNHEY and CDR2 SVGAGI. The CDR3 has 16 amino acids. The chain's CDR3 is CASSSIPQDRGIGYTF. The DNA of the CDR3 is TGTGCCAGCAGTTCCATCCCCCAGGACAGGGGTATCGGCTACACCTTC.

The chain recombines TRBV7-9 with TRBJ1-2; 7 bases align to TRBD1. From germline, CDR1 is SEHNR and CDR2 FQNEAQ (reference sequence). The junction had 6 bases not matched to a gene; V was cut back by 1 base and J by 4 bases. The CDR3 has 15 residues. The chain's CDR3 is CASSLGDRASYGYTF. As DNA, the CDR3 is TGTGCCAGCAGCTTAGGCGACAGGGCATCCTATGGCTACACCTTC.

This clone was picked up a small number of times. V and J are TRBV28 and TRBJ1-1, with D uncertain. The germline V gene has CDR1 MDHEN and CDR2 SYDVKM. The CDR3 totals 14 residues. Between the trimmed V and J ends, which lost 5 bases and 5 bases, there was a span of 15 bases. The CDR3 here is CASSRRAELTEAFF. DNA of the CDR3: TGTGCCAGCAGTCGTAGAGCGGAGTTGACTGAAGCTTTCTTT.

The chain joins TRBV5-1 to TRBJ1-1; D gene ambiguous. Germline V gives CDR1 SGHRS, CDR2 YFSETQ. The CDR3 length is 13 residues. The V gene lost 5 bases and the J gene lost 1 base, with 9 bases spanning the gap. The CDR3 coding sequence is TGCGCCAGCAGGACAAATTCGAACACTGAAGCTTTCTTT. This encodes CASRTNSNTEAFF.

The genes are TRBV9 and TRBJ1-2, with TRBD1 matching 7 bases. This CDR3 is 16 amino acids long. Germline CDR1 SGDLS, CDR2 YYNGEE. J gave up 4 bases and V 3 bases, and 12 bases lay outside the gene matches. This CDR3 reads CASSALNRGESYGYTF. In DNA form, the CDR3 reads TGTGCCAGCAGCGCCCTAAACAGGGGAGAATCCTATGGCTACACCTTC.

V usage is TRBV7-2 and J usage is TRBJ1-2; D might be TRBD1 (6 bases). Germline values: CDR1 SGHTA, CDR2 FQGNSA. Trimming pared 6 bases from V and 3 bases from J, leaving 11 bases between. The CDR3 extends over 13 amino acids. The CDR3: CASRRTADYGYTF. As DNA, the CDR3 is TGTGCCAGCAGGCGGACAGCAGACTATGGCTACACCTTC.

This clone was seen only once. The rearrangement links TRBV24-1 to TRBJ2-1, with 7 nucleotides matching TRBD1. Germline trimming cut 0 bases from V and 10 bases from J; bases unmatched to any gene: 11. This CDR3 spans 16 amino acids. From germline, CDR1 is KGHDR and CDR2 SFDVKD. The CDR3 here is CATSDLQRGQGREQFF. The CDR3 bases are TGTGCCACCAGTGATTTGCAGAGGGGGCAAGGGCGGGAGCAGTTCTTC.

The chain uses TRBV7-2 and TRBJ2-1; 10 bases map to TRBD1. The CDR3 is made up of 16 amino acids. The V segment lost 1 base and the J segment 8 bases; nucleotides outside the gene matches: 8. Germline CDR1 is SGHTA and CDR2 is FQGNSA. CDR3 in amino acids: CASSLGGGQGMDEQFF. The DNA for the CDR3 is TGTGCCAGCAGCTTAGGTGGGGGACAGGGGATGGATGAGCAGTTCTTC.

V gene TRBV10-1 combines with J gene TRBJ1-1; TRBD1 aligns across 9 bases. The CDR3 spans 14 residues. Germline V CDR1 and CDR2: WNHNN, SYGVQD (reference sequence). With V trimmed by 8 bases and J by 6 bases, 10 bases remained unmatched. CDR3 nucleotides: TGCGCCAGCCGTCCGGACAGGGGTTTGGCTGAAGCTTTCTTT. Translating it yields CASRPDRGLAEAFF.

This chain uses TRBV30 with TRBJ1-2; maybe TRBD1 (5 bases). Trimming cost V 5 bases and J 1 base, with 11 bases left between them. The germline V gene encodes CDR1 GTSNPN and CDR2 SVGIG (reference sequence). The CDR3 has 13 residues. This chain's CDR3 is CAWGERGNYGYTF. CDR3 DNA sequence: TGTGCCTGGGGCGAAAGGGGTAACTATGGCTACACCTTC.

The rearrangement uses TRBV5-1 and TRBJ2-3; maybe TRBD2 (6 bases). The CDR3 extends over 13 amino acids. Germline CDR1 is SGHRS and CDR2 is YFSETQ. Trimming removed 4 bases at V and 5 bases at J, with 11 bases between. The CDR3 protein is CASSPGTEDTQYF. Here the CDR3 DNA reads TGCGCCAGCAGCCCCGGGACTGAAGATACGCAGTATTTT.

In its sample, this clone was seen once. In DNA form, the CDR3 reads TGTGCCACCCGACAGGGAGGCATATCACCCCTCCACTTT. Encoded protein: CATRQGGISPLHF. V gene TRBV2 combines with J gene TRBJ1-6; 7 nucleotides match TRBD1. Germline CDR1 and CDR2: SNHLY and FYNNEI. CDR3 length equals 13 residues. J gave up 10 bases and V 10 bases, and 10 bases lay outside the gene matches. Combining the CDR3 with reference TRBV2 and TRBJ1-6 gives the whole variable domain EPEVTQTPSHQVTQMGQEVILRCVPISNHLYFYWYRQILGQKVEFLVSFYNNEISEKSEIFDDQFSVERPDGSNFTLKIRSTKLEDSAMYFCATRQGGISPLHFGNGTRLTVT.

The CDR3 is CASGGQAYGYTF. Here the CDR3 DNA reads TGTGCCAGCGGTGGACAGGCTTATGGCTACACCTTC. The genes are TRBV14 and TRBJ1-2; 7 bases match TRBD1. V dropped 8 bases and J dropped 5; count of bases not matched to a gene: 5. Germline values: CDR1 SGHDN, CDR2 FVKESK. The CDR3 extends over 12 amino acids.

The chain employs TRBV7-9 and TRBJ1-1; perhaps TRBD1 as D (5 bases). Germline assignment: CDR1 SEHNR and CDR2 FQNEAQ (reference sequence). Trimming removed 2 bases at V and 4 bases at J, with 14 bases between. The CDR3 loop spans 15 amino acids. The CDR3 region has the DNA TGTGCCAGCAGCTTACGGGGGGAGCAGGGCACTGAAGCTTTCTTT. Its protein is CASSLRGEQGTEAFF.